Sequencing of this T cell receptor beta chain was carried out in a study of T cell responses to AZD1222 COVID-19 vaccine. This CDR3 region has 11 residues. V lost 6 bases, J lost 14 bases, and 6 bases stayed unmatched. Looked up from germline, CDR1 is MDHEN and CDR2 is SYDVKM. Clones were read by immunoSEQ multiplex PCR, and TCRdb kept only the in-frame ones, dropping some. In the table there are 66,000 or so clones, 60% to 85% of which are singletons. This sequence originates from an adult in good health. The V and J genes are TRBV28 and TRBJ2-1; 8 positions match TRBD2. This specimen was peripheral blood, taken on day 0 of MenACWY control vaccination. This CDR3 is CASSPGRGEFF. The CDR3 DNA sequence: TGTGCCAGCAGCCCCGGGAGGGGGGAGTTCTTC. Looking up the rest from reference TRBV28 and TRBJ2-1 gives the full variable domain: DVKVTQSSRYLVKRTGEKVFLECVQDMDHENMFWYRQDPGLGLRLIYFSYDVKMKEKGDIPEGYSVSREKKERFSLILESASTNQTSMYLCASSPGRGEFFGPGTRLTVL.